The entry below gives a single T cell receptor (beta chain) sequence along with its context. Its antigen is as yet unknown. From germline, CDR1 is SGHRS and CDR2 YFSETQ. Unmatched junction bases numbered 4, after V lost 0 bases and J lost 10 bases. The CDR3 has 13 amino acids. The data were produced by immunoSEQ multiplex PCR, yet TCRdb's version contains in-frame clones alone and is incomplete. The table shows some 75,000 clones, with roughly 85% occurring only once. The data are from a study of OX40 agonist ivuxolimab in advanced cancers. Study background: Partial responses were achieved by three patients, one with hepatocellular carcinoma and two with cutaneous melanoma.

Findings and limits, study-wide: Patients with a partial response at 0.1-3.0 mg/kg had among the lowest clonal expansion. On average, a greater number of expanded clones characterised CD8+ T cells relative to CD4+. The work left the antigen specificity of expanded peripheral T cells undetermined.

The chain employs TRBV5-1 and TRBJ2-1, with 7 positions matching TRBD2. The material was CD4+ or CD8+ T cells sorted from blood, obtained in a trial of the OX40 agonist ivuxolimab. This receptor was taken from an adult with an advanced solid tumor such as melanoma, head and neck, liver or kidney cancer. The CDR3: CASSLGAGREQFF. CDR3 nucleotide sequence: TGCGCCAGCAGCTTGGGAGCGGGAAGGGAGCAGTTCTTC.